Following are 8 T cell receptor beta chains from one sample sequenced in a study of blood T cell repertoires in COVID-19. The data were produced by immunoSEQ multiplex PCR, yet TCRdb's version contains in-frame clones alone and is incomplete. The table has approximately 46,000 clones, around three quarters seen once. The sample consisted of peripheral blood. The receptors derive from an elderly man with acute or convalescent COVID-19.

This clone was counted only a few times. CDR3 DNA: TGTGCCAGCAGTCCAGCGAATCTAGCGGCTTACAATGAGCAGTTCTTC. Translating gives CASSPANLAAYNEQFF. V is TRBV28 and J is TRBJ2-1; 7 nucleotides align to TRBD2. This CDR3 comprises 16 residues. The V gene end was trimmed by 5 bases and the J gene end by 4 bases; junction bases not matched to a gene: 11. From germline, CDR1 is MDHEN and CDR2 SYDVKM.

The chain carries TRBV7-3 and TRBJ2-3, with 11 bases that match TRBD2. The V gene end was trimmed by 0 bases and the J gene end by 4 bases; junction bases not matched to a gene: 12. Germline lookup yields CDR1 SGHTA and CDR2 FQGTGA. This CDR3 contains 19 residues. CDR3 sequence reads: CASSLTFGTSGKGPDTQYF. CDR3 coding DNA: TGTGCCAGCAGCTTAACGTTTGGGACTAGCGGTAAAGGCCCAGATACGCAGTATTTT.

This clone came up once. The genes are TRBV24-1 and TRBJ2-1, with TRBD2 matching 7 bases. In germline, CDR1 is KGHDR, CDR2 SFDVKD. J lost 8 bases, V lost 1 base, and 10 bases had no gene match. This CDR3 is built from 16 residues. As DNA, the CDR3 is TGTGCCACCAGTGATTTCCAGGTGTCGGGAGGCGATGAGCAGTTCTTC. Translating gives CATSDFQVSGGDEQFF.

V gene TRBV5-1 combines with J gene TRBJ2-5; the D gene is possibly TRBD2 (7 bases). Germline loops: CDR1 SGHRS, CDR2 YFSETQ. The CDR3 is 13 residues long. V lost 4 bases, J lost 5 bases, and 12 bases lay in between. CDR3 DNA: TGCGCCAGCAGCGGGGGGGGCCGGGAGACCCAGTACTTC. It translates to CASSGGGRETQYF.

This clone was observed a few times. The chain links TRBV28 to TRBJ1-5; tentative D call: TRBD1 (5 bases). CDR1 is MDHEN, CDR2 SYDVKM, per germline. The CDR3 totals 17 residues. With 6 bases removed from V and 0 bases from J, the gap between germline ends came to 18 bases. The CDR3 is CASSKATGLYSNQPQHF. CDR3 nucleotide sequence: TGTGCCAGCAGCAAAGCTACAGGATTGTATAGCAATCAGCCCCAGCATTTT. Drawing the rest from reference TRBV28 and TRBJ1-5, the complete variable domain is DVKVTQSSRYLVKRTGEKVFLECVQDMDHENMFWYRQDPGLGLRLIYFSYDVKMKEKGDIPEGYSVSREKKERFSLILESASTNQTSMYLCASSKATGLYSNQPQHFGDGTRLSIL.

This clone was counted a single time. The chain recombines TRBV18 with TRBJ2-5; D possibly corresponds to TRBD2 (5 bases). V was pared by 3 bases and J by 3 bases, with 8 bases between. CDR1 is KGHSH, CDR2 LQKENI, per germline. The length of the CDR3 is 13 residues. The chain's CDR3 is CASSPSGKETQYF. CDR3 DNA: TGTGCCAGCTCACCTTCCGGGAAAGAGACCCAGTACTTC.

This clone has just a few counts. This chain joins TRBV30 and TRBJ1-4, with 9 bases fitting TRBD1. The CDR3 has 13 residues. With V trimmed by 0 bases and J by 15 bases, 8 bases remained unmatched. In germline, CDR1 is GTSNPN, CDR2 SVGIG (reference sequence). CDR3 amino acids: CAWSVSVGQGLFF. Written as DNA, the CDR3 is TGTGCCTGGAGTGTATCGGTTGGACAGGGGTTGTTTTTT.

By sample share, this clone is medium-sized. The V gene is TRBV15, the J gene TRBJ2-7; D not certain. Looked up from germline, CDR1 is LNHNV and CDR2 is YYDKDF (reference sequence). Deletions cut 3 bases from V and 7 bases from J, with 13 bases between. This CDR3 has 13 amino acids. CDR3 nucleotides: TGTGCCACCAGCAGCCGTAGAGCTGAGGAGCAGTACTTC. Amino acid sequence: CATSSRRAEEQYF.